This T cell receptor (beta chain) comes out of a study of T cell responses to AZD1222 COVID-19 vaccine. For the study at large: Pooled together were second doses at about 4 or about 12 weeks.

Repertoires were generated with immunoSEQ multiplex PCR, while TCRdb's copy carries only in-frame clones and drops some. The table includes approximately 150,000 clones, 75% to 95% detected once. Losses at the gene ends were 6 bases for V and 1 base for J; bases not matched to a gene: 4. The germline V gene encodes CDR1 SNHLY and CDR2 FYNNEI. The CDR3 loop spans 14 amino acids. This chain links TRBV2 with TRBJ1-1; 8 bases map to TRBD1. This TCR was recovered from an adult in good health. The input for sequencing was peripheral blood, taken on day 0 of AZD1222 vaccination. The CDR3 DNA sequence: TGTGCCAGCAGGGCCGACAGGGGGAACACTGAAGCTTTCTTT. Its translation is CASRADRGNTEAFF.